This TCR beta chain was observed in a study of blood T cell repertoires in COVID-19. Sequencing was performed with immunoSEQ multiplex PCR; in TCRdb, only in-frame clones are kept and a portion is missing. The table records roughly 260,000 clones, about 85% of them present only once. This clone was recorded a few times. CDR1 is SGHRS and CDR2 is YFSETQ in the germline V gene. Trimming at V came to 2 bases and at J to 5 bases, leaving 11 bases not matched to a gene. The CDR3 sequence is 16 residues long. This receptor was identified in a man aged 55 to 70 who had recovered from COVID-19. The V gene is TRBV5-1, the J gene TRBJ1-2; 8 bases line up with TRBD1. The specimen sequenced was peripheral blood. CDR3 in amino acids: CASSLTGGSSGYGYTF. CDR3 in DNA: TGCGCCAGCAGCTTAACAGGGGGGAGTTCTGGGTATGGCTACACCTTC.